This T cell receptor beta chain is from a study of T-cell memory formation after mild COVID-19. Trimming at V came to 0 bases and at J to 2 bases, leaving 6 bases not matched to a gene. This CDR3 has 16 amino acids. CDR1 is MGHRA and CDR2 is YSYEKL in the germline V gene. Using its own MiXCR run on the 5' RACE reads, TCRdb lists one record per CDR3 protein. The sample lists roughly 170,000 distinct CDR3 sequences, about 18% occurring once. This TCR was recovered from a man aged 18-30 years who had mild COVID-19 (a few samples of this study predate the infection). Cell type and time point are not known. V usage is TRBV4-1 and J usage is TRBJ2-7; 8 bases are shared with TRBD1. The sequencing input was PBMCs or a T cell subset sorted from them (not recorded which). The CDR3 bases are TGCGCCAGCAGCCAAGAGATTTCCAGGGGGCCCTACGAGCAGTACTTC. Its translation is CASSQEISRGPYEQYF.